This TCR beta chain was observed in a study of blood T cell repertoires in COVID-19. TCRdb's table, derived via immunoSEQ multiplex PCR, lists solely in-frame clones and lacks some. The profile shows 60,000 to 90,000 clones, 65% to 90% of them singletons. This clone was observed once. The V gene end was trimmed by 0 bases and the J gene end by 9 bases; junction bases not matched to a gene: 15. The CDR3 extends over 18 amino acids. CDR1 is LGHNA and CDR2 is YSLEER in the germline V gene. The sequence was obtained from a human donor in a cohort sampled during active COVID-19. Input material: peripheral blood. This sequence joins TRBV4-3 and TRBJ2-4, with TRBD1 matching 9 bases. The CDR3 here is CASSQDRTGTGIQVIQYF. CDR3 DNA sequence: TGCGCCAGCAGCCAAGATAGGACCGGGACAGGGATTCAGGTCATTCAGTACTTC.